This TCR beta chain was documented in a study of blood T cell repertoires in COVID-19. Study-level background: Both acute and convalescent COVID-19 samples were obtained from the United States, Italy and Spain. The analysed material was cDNA or gDNA that came from T cells, B-cell-depleted T cells, or PBMCs.

Per the original data handling: Amplification of reference gene primers provided the estimated nucleated cell counts. Here immunoSEQ multiplex PCR was the method, and the copy in TCRdb shows in-frame clones only, minus some. That table is the source of V, J and clone size, and D and trimming were worked out from the DNA. The sample records hundreds of thousands of clones, 86% being singletons. The CDR3 sequence is 15 residues long. In germline, CDR1 is SGHAT, CDR2 FQNNGV. With V trimmed by 1 base and J by 4 bases, 2 bases remained unmatched. The receptor comes from a woman under 40 with active or convalescent COVID-19. The V gene is TRBV11-2, the J gene TRBJ2-1, with 9 bases aligning to TRBD2. Sequencing input: peripheral blood. In nucleotides, the CDR3 is TGTGCCAGCAGCTTAGGTAGCGGGGGATACAATGAGCAGTTCTTC. Translated, it gives CASSLGSGGYNEQFF.